Listed here is a single T cell receptor (beta chain). Its antigen remains unidentified. Base qualities are not at hand, and no much larger clone is one base apart. Receptor amplification or capture employed the immunoSEQ multiplex PCR assay. A mixture of 60 forward primers for TCR Vbeta segments and 13 reverse primers for TCR Jbeta segments was used in the multiplex PCR. The CDR3 region of rearranged TCR beta genes was amplified from genomic DNA by a multiplex PCR assay. The Illumina HiSeq System was used to sequence the amplified TCR beta libraries as 87-base-pair reads. Per the source publication's procedure: A later analysis tallied approximately 87 million unique TCR beta chains across the 660 or so repertoires, and around 9.9 million of those chains were shared by two or more donors. To remove PCR and sequencing errors, raw reads were error-corrected and collapsed into unique sequences using a nearest-neighbor algorithm that merged closely related sequences. Alignment of CDR3 sequences to IMGT reference sequences was used to assign V, D and J gene segments. For a sequence to be retained, at least a six-nucleotide match to both a V gene segment and a J gene segment was required. A rearrangement counted as productive if the CDR3 had no stop codons and remained in frame with V and J, and every other rearrangement counted as non-productive. Following IMGT convention, CDR3 was defined as the stretch from the second conserved V-encoded cysteine up to the conserved J-encoded phenylalanine. The earlier analysis of around 640 of the donors excluded sequences that lacked an unambiguous match to a single V gene segment. An earlier analysis of several hundred of the donors called V segments functional above 56.7% productive rearrangements and segregating when the between-donor standard deviation exceeded 5%. A statistical classification framework was built to diagnose cytomegalovirus status from the catalog of TCR beta chain sequences. In a later analysis, TCR nucleotide sequences were compared against IMGT/GENE-DB human TR gene sequences so that V and J genes could be assigned. The TCRdist pipeline was used in a later analysis to assign CDR3 sequences and most-parsimonious VDJ recombination scenarios. In a later analysis, each TCR beta chain was defined by its CDR3 amino acid sequence together with its V-gene family, and reads lacking a unique V-gene family were excluded. To address suspected cross-contamination and a sequencing artifact, a later analysis removed approximately 600 highly shared, low-generation-probability nucleotide sequences. For each public chain, a later analysis derived a clonal expansion index from normalized ranks of inferred template counts within each repertoire. Generation probabilities in a later analysis came from a VDJ recombination model fitted to out-of-frame rearrangements, and those results were checked against IGoR. In a later analysis, hypergeometric tests were used to score TCR-TCR, TCR-HLA and TCR-CMV co-occurrence, with a repertoire-size bias correction applied to TCR pairs. In a later analysis, false discovery rates were estimated by permuting HLA or CMV assignments 20 times. A later analysis grouped co-occurring TCRs with DBSCAN, adding TCRdist sequence similarity when clustering within HLA-allele-positive subsets. Co-occurrence clustering excluded repertoires with fewer than 30,000 or more than 120,000 public chains, plus five with anomalous nucleotide sharing. Entries here come from immuneACCESS through TCRdb and include only in-frame sequences with V and J called. Some clones fail to appear in such tables; in the studies checked, an unresolved V gene covers under half of the shortfall, and the cause of the remainder is unknown. D and trimming were read from the DNA, whereas the V and J calls and clone size are those reported in that table. The sample table lists roughly 18,000 clones, 60% to 80% of them with a count of one. The ten largest clones capture roughly 3.6% of the sample.

The cohort comprised some 700 healthy bone marrow donors. At the time of sampling, every cohort member was nominally healthy, though immune exposures that went unrecorded were likely present. The donor tested CMV seronegative and was one of the 352 seronegative cohort members. A peripheral blood sample was collected from each donor, and TCR beta sequencing was performed on peripheral blood mononuclear cells. The Qiagen DNeasy Blood Extraction Kit was used to extract genomic DNA from the blood cell samples. This record belongs to a study of cytomegalovirus exposure and HLA in healthy donors (dated 2017 in TCRdb). Describing the broader study: An earlier analysis of several hundred of the donors reported 276 Gb of sequence data and around 110 million unique TCR beta sequences obtained from roughly 170 million T cells. An early release that covered approximately 600 HLA-typed donors contained approximately 300 gigabases of sequencing data and some 87 million unique TCR sequences. Of the approximately 400 genotyped donors, around 81% fell in the genetic ancestry cluster associated with self-reported Caucasian donors. The aim of the study was to test whether cataloging public T cell receptors could identify signatures of past pathogen exposure. Using immunosequencing, the study profiled T cell repertoires from 666 subjects and related those repertoires to cytomegalovirus serostatus. A separate validation cohort of over 95 different subjects was used in addition to the roughly 640-subject first cohort. The study combined high-throughput TCR immunosequencing, statistical association of individual TCRs with disease status, and machine learning to predict cytomegalovirus infection status. A later analysis re-analyzed previously published TCR beta repertoires from roughly 600 donors and added high-resolution HLA genotyping to study TCR occurrence patterns. Rather than drawing on any new phenotypic data, the later analysis identified candidate immune exposures from TCR beta sequences and the way those sequences occurred across donors. An earlier analysis of 587 of the donors applied high-throughput TCR beta sequencing to assess whether each TCR beta V gene segment acted as functional or pseudogenic. Donor age, sex, ethnicity and CMV serostatus were compiled alongside the repertoire data. Genome-wide SNP genotypes for about 65% of the roughly 670 donors were used in a later genetic analysis, which treated that subset as a discovery cohort. All discovery cohort repertoires had been generated on a single sequencing platform. Both class I and class II loci were covered by HLA typing, at four-digit resolution. Typing coverage varied by locus: roughly 620-640 donors for A, B, C, DRB1 and DQB1; 522 for DQA1; more than 600 for DPA1; approximately 490 for DPB1. Five DR-DQ haplotypes were handled as single units for association and clustering, since linkage in the cohort was strong. On average, roughly 240,000 unique TCR beta nucleotide sequences were sequenced per donor among a few hundred genotyped donors of the cohort, with 15% to 20% of those sequences being non-productive.

CDR1 is given as GTSNPN and CDR2 as SVGIG, both from the germline V gene (reference sequence). The CDR3, from cysteine to phenylalanine, totals 14 residues. Solely the CDR3 DNA is kept, with 42 bases framed from the first base. Deletion took 1 base off V and 7 bases off J, with a span of 14 bases between the germline ends. What the study reported, not specific to this receptor: Assigning TCR associations to individual alleles was difficult when HLA alleles, especially DR and DQ, strongly co-occurred. Compared with the approximately 670-donor mean, donors in an Asian-associated ancestry cluster had fewer N-insertions in productive TCRs, according to a later genetic analysis. Sequencing depth was assumed to be roughly uniform across donors in the presence/absence analyses, though that assumption may not hold. In a later analysis, most CMV-associated TCR beta chains were found to appear HLA-restricted, with HLA associations seemingly driven largely by CMV exposure. Linkage disequilibrium might explain the correlated functional status among segregating V segments, but an unknown experimental factor could not be ruled out. Some IMGT-functional V segments, including TRBV6-2 and TRBV6-3, could not be told apart with the 87-base-pair reads, so those segments were excluded. A later analysis associated 16,951 TCR beta sequences with specific HLA alleles at a false discovery rate of 0.05. A cluster of highly shared sequence variants was judged likely to represent a technical artifact of the sequencing pipeline. The authors suggested that the approach could potentially be generalized to other disease states and immunological phenotypes. In a later analysis, TCR association rates were found to vary across HLA loci, with the most associated TCRs seen for DRB1 alleles and the fewest for HLA-C alleles. Because HLA typing was missing for some donors at each locus, association tests included only the typed subset. Some 16 rarely observed V segments, including chromosome 9 orphons, were excluded from the earlier analysis of a few hundred of the donors because counts were too low. Cytomegalovirus status was reported to be diagnosed by the classifier with high specificity and sensitivity in both the original and validation cohorts. In a later analysis, HLA-associated TCR beta chains showed more clonal expansion and lower generation probabilities than non-associated chains that were equally common. Three of the identified cytomegalovirus-associated TCR beta chains were confirmed in vitro to be specific for cytomegalovirus antigens. In a later analysis, several top co-occurrence clusters were reported to appear linked to parvovirus B19, influenza, CMV and Epstein-Barr virus. Immune exposure information for the cohort was limited to CMV serostatus. In a later genetic analysis, a missense DCLRE1C variant was associated with V-gene and J-gene trimming of TCR beta chains, and the association was replicated in an independent cohort. An earlier analysis of around 500 of the donors showed that most TCR beta V segments appeared in productive rearrangements either about 87% or about 30% of the time, which broadly matched IMGT annotations. The study gave a list of 150 to 200 TCR beta chains associated with cytomegalovirus. Across donors, most TCR sequences were observed very rarely, whereas some public TCRs were present in many individuals. This cohort had only TCR beta chains sequenced, and the lack of alpha or paired-chain data limited which features could be detected. A further reported finding was that TCR beta sequences accurately predicted the HLA-A and HLA-B alleles for most subjects in the first cohort.

The material sequenced was PBMCs. The rearranged segments are TRBV30 and TRBJ1-5, with the D segment identity uncertain. The TCR was taken from a man between 18 and 29 years old in good health and CMV-seronegative. CDR3 protein: CAWSDLGEGQPQHF. The DNA reads as follows: TGTGCCTGGAGTGATTTGGGAGAGGGCCAGCCCCAGCATTTT.